This section outlines one T cell receptor beta chain sequence together with its context. The sample is drawn from a study of blood T cell repertoires in COVID-19. Assay used: immunoSEQ multiplex PCR; TCRdb lists only in-frame clones, some missing. The sample has roughly 200,000 clones, 85% seen once. CDR1 and CDR2 (germline): SGHKS, YYEKEE (reference sequence). The CDR3 contains 14 residues. With 8 bases clipped from V and 2 bases from J, the junction kept 9 bases outside the gene matches. The receptor was derived from a man aged 40-50 years who had recovered from COVID-19. The sample comprised PBMCs or T cells enriched from blood (not recorded which). V and J are TRBV5-5 and TRBJ2-7; 8 bases agree with TRBD1. The CDR3 is CASKDRDTPYEQYF. In DNA, the CDR3 is TGTGCCAGTAAGGACAGGGACACCCCCTACGAGCAGTACTTC.